Below are 25 T cell receptor beta chains sequenced from a single sample in a study of radiation and T cells in renal cell carcinoma. Time point reported: blood 2 weeks post-SBRT. Specified treatment: 15 Gy SBRT to primary tumor, nephrectomy 4 weeks later. Some clones are missing from TCRdb's copy, which holds only in-frame ones; the method was immunoSEQ multiplex PCR. The data contain 100,000 to 150,000 clones, 85% to 90% of them singletons. The material sequenced was blood, taken from a patient whose treatment included radiotherapy and nephrectomy. The source is a woman in her 70s with renal cell carcinoma.

The chain has TRBV6-5 and TRBJ1-5; D is possibly TRBD1 (5 bases). Trimming removed 6 bases at V and 0 bases at J, with 12 bases between. The CDR3 loop spans 15 amino acids. The germline CDR1 and CDR2 sequences are MNHEY and SVGAGI. CDR3 DNA sequence: TGTGCCAGCAGATCCTGGGGGGATAGCAATCAGCCCCAGCATTTT. This gives the protein CASRSWGDSNQPQHF.

This sequence joins TRBV5-6 and TRBJ2-5, with a weak D call TRBD1 (5 bases). Between the trimmed V and J ends, which lost 4 bases and 3 bases, there was a span of 10 bases. Germline CDR1 reads SGHDT; CDR2 reads YYEEEE. The CDR3 extends over 13 amino acids. This CDR3 reads CASSSFREETQYF. The CDR3 DNA reads as TGTGCCAGCAGCAGTTTCAGGGAAGAGACCCAGTACTTC.

With regard to this clone: Additional DNA sequences in this sample encode the identical CDR3. The chain uses TRBV7-3 and TRBJ2-5, with D possibly matching TRBD2 (6 bases). V dropped 5 bases and J dropped 5 bases, with 12 bases sitting between them. This CDR3 is 13 amino acids long. CDR1 and CDR2 from the germline V gene are SGHTA and FQGTGA. The CDR3: CASSPGRGETQYF. For the CDR3, the DNA is TGTGCCAGCAGCCCCGGCCGGGGGGAGACCCAGTACTTC.

This clone was observed a handful of times. The V call is TRBV30, the J call TRBJ1-5; 8 bases are shared with TRBD1. Looked up from germline, CDR1 is GTSNPN and CDR2 is SVGIG (reference sequence). The CDR3 extends over 13 amino acids. The V segment lost 6 bases and the J segment 2 bases; nucleotides outside the gene matches: 3. The CDR3 sequence is CACLTGGNQPQHF. CDR3 nucleotide sequence: TGTGCCTGTCTGACAGGGGGCAATCAGCCCCAGCATTTT.

The chain employs TRBV27 and TRBJ2-1; 12 positions match TRBD2. J was trimmed by 7 bases and V by 9 bases; bases with no gene match: 7. The germline V gene has CDR1 MNHEY and CDR2 SMNVEV (reference sequence). The CDR3 totals 14 residues. The chain's CDR3 is CASKLAGGGNEQFF. CDR3 bases: TGTGCCAGTAAACTAGCGGGGGGCGGGAATGAGCAGTTCTTC.

The CDR3 protein is CASSLTRGSVNTEAFF. The CDR3 nucleotides read TGTGCCAGTAGTCTCACCAGGGGATCGGTGAACACTGAAGCTTTCTTT. V gene TRBV19 combines with J gene TRBJ1-1; tentatively, D is TRBD1 (6 bases). The CDR3 spans 16 residues. CDR1 is LNHDA and CDR2 is SQIVND in the germline V gene (reference sequence). V dropped 5 bases and J dropped 0 bases, with 16 bases sitting between them. Using reference TRBV19 and TRBJ1-1 for the parts outside the CDR3, the full variable domain is DGGITQSPKYLFRKEGQNVTLSCEQNLNHDAMYWYRQDPGQGLRLIYYSQIVNDFQKGDIAEGYSVSREKKESFPLTVTSAQKNPTAFYLCASSLTRGSVNTEAFFGQGTRLTVV.

V is TRBV5-1 and J is TRBJ2-7; 9 bases fit TRBD1. CDR3 length equals 16 residues. Germline CDR1 SGHRS, CDR2 YFSETQ. After removal of 3 bases from V and 3 bases from J, the junction contained 10 bases not matched to a gene. Here the CDR3 reads CASSWFGTGNNYEQYF. Written as DNA, the CDR3 is TGCGCCAGCAGCTGGTTTGGGACAGGGAATAACTACGAGCAGTACTTC. Combining the CDR3 with reference TRBV5-1 and TRBJ2-7 gives the whole variable domain KAGVTQTPRYLIKTRGQQVTLSCSPISGHRSVSWYQQTPGQGLQFLFEYFSETQRNKGNFPGRFSGRQFSNSRSEMNVSTLELGDSALYLCASSWFGTGNNYEQYFGPGTRLTVT.

In DNA form, the CDR3 reads TGTGCCAGCAGCTTATTGCGGACAGGAGGTACTGAAGCTTTCTTT. It codes for CASSLLRTGGTEAFF. The genes are TRBV7-2 and TRBJ1-1; 7 bases agree with TRBD1. V lost 2 bases to trimming and J lost 5 bases; unmatched junction nucleotides: 8. The CDR3 runs 15 residues. In germline, CDR1 is SGHTA, CDR2 FQGNSA.

The rearrangement joins TRBV5-1 to TRBJ1-5; no definite D call. Deletions cut 6 bases from V and 6 bases from J, with 4 bases between. Germline CDR1 reads SGHRS; CDR2 reads YFSETQ. The CDR3 runs 10 residues. CDR3 DNA: TGCGCCAGCACAAGTCAGCCCCAGCATTTT. Amino acids: CASTSQPQHF.

The chain carries TRBV28 and TRBJ1-3, with D unresolved. The CDR3 runs 14 residues. CDR1 is MDHEN, CDR2 SYDVKM, per germline. Trimming shortened V by 7 bases and J by 0 bases, and 10 bases separated the two germline ends. The CDR3 spells CASNQRVSGNTIYF. The CDR3 DNA follows: TGTGCCAGCAACCAGAGGGTCTCTGGAAACACCATATATTTT.

The genes are TRBV27 and TRBJ2-2; D could derive from TRBD1 or TRBD2 (5 bases each). V lost 7 bases and J lost 0, with 12 bases in between. The germline V gene encodes CDR1 MNHEY and CDR2 SMNVEV (reference sequence). The CDR3 is 15 residues long. The CDR3 DNA reads as TGTGCCAGCATCTACGGGACCTCGAACACCGGGGAGCTGTTTTTT. Its protein product is CASIYGTSNTGELFF.

The chain combines TRBV5-4 with TRBJ2-2; no clear D. The germline CDR1 and CDR2 sequences are SGHNT and YYREEE (reference sequence). The CDR3 runs to 16 residues. V was pared by 0 bases and J by 0 bases, with 9 bases between. CDR3 in DNA: TGTGCCAGCAGCTTGGTAGGTCGGTCGAACACCGGGGAGCTGTTTTTT. Protein: CASSLVGRSNTGELFF.

The CDR3 DNA follows: TGTGCCACCAGCAGAGATTGGCGTCGACAGGGGGCGTACGAGCAGTACTTC. It is translated as CATSRDWRRQGAYEQYF. The V and J genes are TRBV15 and TRBJ2-7, with TRBD1 matching over 10 bases. The CDR3 loop spans 17 amino acids. From germline, CDR1 is LNHNV and CDR2 YYDKDF (reference sequence). The trim removed 0 bases at V and 4 bases at J, leaving 9 bases unmatched.

The V gene is TRBV19, the J gene TRBJ1-6; the D gene is possibly TRBD1 (5 bases). The CDR3 length is 14 residues. Trimming pared 6 bases from V and 11 bases from J, leaving 17 bases between. The germline CDR1 and CDR2 sequences are LNHDA and SQIVND (reference sequence). CDR3 nucleotide sequence: TGTGCCAGTAGCCCGGACACCCCTGGGGCACCCCTCCACTTT. It encodes CASSPDTPGAPLHF.

The gene calls are TRBV6-5 and TRBJ2-3; D is possibly TRBD2 (6 bases). Deletions cut 7 bases from V and 4 bases from J, with 15 bases between. This CDR3 comprises 14 residues. Germline assignment: CDR1 MNHEY and CDR2 SVGAGI. The CDR3 loop is CASTRGSGPDTQYF. The CDR3 DNA reads as TGTGCCAGCACTAGAGGGAGCGGGCCAGATACGCAGTATTTT.

The table lists this clone with a count of one. CDR3 region: CASSTPGAGKGSGANVLTF. CDR3 nucleotide sequence: TGTGCCAGTAGTACCCCTGGGGCGGGGAAAGGCTCTGGGGCCAACGTCCTGACTTTC. This chain uses TRBV19 with TRBJ2-6; D possibly corresponds to TRBD2 (6 bases). This CDR3 contains 19 residues. Germline lookup yields CDR1 LNHDA and CDR2 SQIVND (reference sequence). V lost 4 bases to trimming and J lost 0 bases, with 19 bases between them.

V is TRBV7-9 and J is TRBJ1-2; D uncertain. Germline V CDR1 and CDR2: SEHNR, FQNEAQ (reference sequence). This CDR3 is 15 amino acids long. With 5 bases removed from V and 1 base from J, the gap between germline ends came to 14 bases. This CDR3 reads CASSPLDRDNYGYTF. CDR3 bases: TGTGCCAGCAGCCCCCTTGACCGGGATAACTATGGCTACACCTTC.

A single count supports this clone. The V call is TRBV19, the J call TRBJ2-5; the D is unclear. CDR3 length equals 15 residues. Trimming removed 2 bases from V and 2 bases from J, with 12 bases in between. Looked up from germline, CDR1 is LNHDA and CDR2 is SQIVND (reference sequence). Here the CDR3 reads CASSITFASQETQYF. The CDR3 DNA follows: TGTGCCAGTAGTATAACATTTGCGTCTCAAGAGACCCAGTACTTC.

The gene calls are TRBV6-1 and TRBJ2-5; no reliable D call. Germline-derived CDR1 and CDR2 are MNHNS and SASEGT. Trimming removed 0 bases at V and 5 bases at J, with 10 bases between. This CDR3 contains 14 residues. In DNA form, the CDR3 reads TGTGCCAGCAGTGAAGCGGGTAGGGTCGAGACCCAGTACTTC. Translated: CASSEAGRVETQYF.

This chain links TRBV19 with TRBJ2-7; D may be TRBD1 (5 bases). Per germline, CDR1 LNHDA and CDR2 SQIVND (reference sequence). This CDR3 region has 14 residues. Trimming cost V 5 bases and J 1 base, with 12 bases left between them. CDR3 nucleotide sequence: TGTGCCAGTAGTCGCAGGGAAAGGTCCTACGAGCAGTACTTC. Translated, it gives CASSRRERSYEQYF.

This chain joins TRBV19 and TRBJ1-3; the D is unclear. CDR3 length: 13 amino acids. Trimming took off 5 bases at V and 2 bases at J, with 7 bases between the two ends. Germline CDR1 and CDR2: LNHDA and SQIVND (reference sequence). The CDR3 protein is CASSSEAGNTIYF. In nucleotides, the CDR3 is TGTGCCAGTAGTTCAGAAGCTGGAAACACCATATATTTT.

This clone was counted a single time. V is TRBV10-3 and J is TRBJ2-2; D ambiguous. Germline CDR1 ENHRY, CDR2 SYGVKD. This CDR3 has 14 amino acids. Trimming removed 3 bases from V and 1 base from J, with 6 bases in between. DNA of the CDR3: TGTGCCATCAGTGAAACGGGGAACACCGGGGAGCTGTTTTTT. Protein sequence: CAISETGNTGELFF.

The chain carries TRBV7-2 and TRBJ2-5; D is possibly TRBD1 or TRBD2 (5 bases each). Per germline, CDR1 SGHTA and CDR2 FQGNSA. The CDR3 loop spans 14 amino acids. With 4 bases removed from V and 5 bases from J, the gap between germline ends came to 14 bases. CDR3 nucleotide sequence: TGTGCCAGCAGCTCTCTAGCAGGGCCTGAGACCCAGTACTTC. Translating gives CASSSLAGPETQYF.

This clone came up once. The chain has TRBV2 and TRBJ1-1; no reliable D call. The V gene's germline CDR1 is SNHLY and CDR2 FYNNEI. This CDR3 has 12 amino acids. V lost 5 bases and J 5 bases, leaving 9 bases between the germline ends. The CDR3 DNA is TGTGCCAGCAGTCTGACGGGGACTGAAGCTTTCTTT. This encodes CASSLTGTEAFF. Full variable domain (missing parts from reference TRBV2 and TRBJ1-1): EPEVTQTPSHQVTQMGQEVILRCVPISNHLYFYWYRQILGQKVEFLVSFYNNEISEKSEIFDDQFSVERPDGSNFTLKIRSTKLEDSAMYFCASSLTGTEAFFGQGTRLTVV.

This clone is a singleton in its sample. The V and J genes are TRBV18 and TRBJ1-5; 11 bases are a match to TRBD1. Germline V gene sequence: CDR1 KGHSH, CDR2 LQKENI. The CDR3 loop spans 15 amino acids. Unmatched junction bases numbered 2, after V lost 1 base and J lost 6 bases. CDR3 amino acids: CASSPQGTGGQPQHF. The DNA of the CDR3 is TGTGCCAGCTCACCACAAGGGACAGGGGGTCAGCCCCAGCATTTT.